This passage covers 20 T cell receptor beta chains from one sample sequenced in a study of T-cell memory formation after mild COVID-19. Via MiXCR, TCRdb re-called the 5' RACE reads, giving one row per CDR3 protein. The sample holds hundreds of thousands of distinct CDR3 sequences, around 24% seen once. Material: PBMCs or a T cell subset sorted from them (not recorded which). The receptors come from an adult woman who had mild COVID-19 (a few samples of this study predate the infection). Cell type and time point are not known.

This clonotype was counted only a few times. The CDR3 coding sequence is TGTGCCATCAGTGAGTCCCCGATCGTAGCCAAAAACATTCAGTACTTC. This encodes CAISESPIVAKNIQYF. The chain recombines TRBV10-3 with TRBJ2-4, with D unclear. Trimming stripped 0 bases from V and 0 bases from J, with 9 bases between. CDR1 and CDR2 (germline): ENHRY, SYGVKD. The CDR3 contains 16 residues.

The chain uses TRBV12-3 or TRBV12-4 and TRBJ1-1, with no clear D. The CDR3 is made up of 13 amino acids. Trimming left V 0 bases short and J 4 bases short, with 6 bases between. The CDR3 DNA reads TGTGCCAGCAGTTTAGCTCTTTCCACTGAAGCTTTCTTT. Amino acid sequence: CASSLALSTEAFF.

This chain connects TRBV20-1 to TRBJ2-5; D gene uncertain. V lost 1 base, J lost 1 base, and 10 bases lay in between. Germline V gene sequence: CDR1 DFQATT, CDR2 SNEGSKA (reference sequence). The length of the CDR3 is 14 residues. CDR3 sequence reads: CSARATPSQETQYF. CDR3 DNA sequence: TGCAGTGCTAGAGCGACTCCAAGCCAAGAGACCCAGTACTTC.

This chain uses TRBV27 with TRBJ1-5; a weak D match, TRBD1 (5 bases). Trimming took off 3 bases at V and 0 bases at J, with 9 bases between the two ends. The CDR3 is 15 amino acids. Germline CDR1 is MNHEY and CDR2 is SMNVEV (reference sequence). The CDR3 nucleotides are TGTGCCAGCAGTTTCTGGGGGGATAGCAATCAGCCCCAGCATTTT. Translating it yields CASSFWGDSNQPQHF.

The V gene is TRBV4-1, the J gene TRBJ1-1, with D perhaps matching TRBD1 (5 bases). With 1 base removed from V and 5 bases from J, the gap between germline ends came to 11 bases. The CDR3 consists of 14 residues. The germline gives CDR1 MGHRA, CDR2 YSYEKL. CDR3: CASSQVQGLTEAFF. The CDR3 nucleotides are TGCGCCAGCAGCCAAGTCCAGGGTTTGACTGAAGCTTTCTTT.

The chain links TRBV7-9 to TRBJ1-1; 7 positions match TRBD1. The length of the CDR3 is 15 residues. J gave up 3 bases and V 3 bases, and 7 bases lay outside the gene matches. Germline V gene sequence: CDR1 SEHNR, CDR2 FQNEAQ (reference sequence). The CDR3 DNA reads as TGTGCCAGCAGCTTCTGGACAGGATCGGACACTGAAGCTTTCTTT. Amino acids: CASSFWTGSDTEAFF.

The V call is TRBV4-1, the J call TRBJ1-2, with 9 nucleotides matching TRBD1. V was pared by 2 bases and J by 2 bases, with 3 bases of the junction left unmatched. The CDR3 has 15 residues. Germline V gene data show CDR1 as MGHRA and CDR2 as YSYEKL. The CDR3 here is CASSQWTGANYGYTF. CDR3 DNA sequence: TGCGCCAGCAGCCAATGGACAGGGGCGAACTATGGCTACACCTTC.

This chain links TRBV7-2 with TRBJ2-5, with D uncertain. The germline V and J ends were trimmed by 2 bases and 1 base, with 17 bases remaining between them. The CDR3 length is 17 residues. Germline loops: CDR1 SGHTA, CDR2 FQGNSA. The CDR3 reads CASSLLWQAQGQETQYF. CDR3 DNA sequence: TGTGCCAGCAGCTTATTATGGCAAGCACAAGGCCAAGAGACCCAGTACTTC.

This clonotype has more than one count but fewer than ten. The chain recombines TRBV7-8 with TRBJ2-1; D is unclear. The CDR3 consists of 15 residues. V was clipped by 1 base and J by 3 bases, with 10 bases between them. The germline V gene encodes CDR1 SGHVS and CDR2 FQNEAQ. The CDR3 region has the DNA TGTGCCAGCAGCTTAGAACGGGTGTTCTACAATGAGCAGTTCTTC. Translated: CASSLERVFYNEQFF.

This clonotype was seen more than once but under ten times. The chain employs TRBV4-3 and TRBJ1-4; D gene uncertain. Trimming removed 3 bases at V and 7 bases at J, with 9 bases between. Per germline, CDR1 LGHNA and CDR2 YSLEER. This CDR3 spans 13 amino acids. CDR3 amino acids: CASSQGFGEKLFF. In DNA, the CDR3 is TGCGCCAGCAGCCAGGGGTTCGGTGAAAAACTGTTTTTT.

This clonotype has more than one count but fewer than ten. This chain joins TRBV9 and TRBJ2-2, with D possibly TRBD2 on 5 matching bases. V was cut by 6 bases and J by 6 bases, with 18 bases left in between. Germline loops: CDR1 SGDLS, CDR2 YYNGEE. This CDR3 has 15 residues. The CDR3 bases are TGTGCCAGCAAGGTCGGTAGCGCCCCGGCCGGGGAGCTGTTTTTT. Encoded protein: CASKVGSAPAGELFF.

This clonotype came up a few times. The V and J genes are TRBV29-1 and TRBJ1-1, with D possibly being TRBD1 (5 bases). CDR1 is SQVTM and CDR2 is ANQGSEA in the germline V gene. Deletions cut 1 base from V and 1 base from J, with 7 bases between. This CDR3 has 13 amino acids. CDR3 sequence reads: CSVEGQGNTEAFF. The CDR3 DNA is TGCAGCGTTGAAGGCCAGGGGAACACTGAAGCTTTCTTT.

This clonotype appeared a few times. The gene calls are TRBV29-1 and TRBJ2-7, with TRBD2 matching 9 bases. CDR3 size: 13 residues. The V gene end was trimmed by 4 bases and the J gene end by 1 base; junction bases not matched to a gene: 2. Germline V gene sequence: CDR1 SQVTM, CDR2 ANQGSEA. The CDR3 DNA follows: TGCAGCGTTGGACTAGCGGTTTCCTACGAGCAGTACTTC. It specifies CSVGLAVSYEQYF.

The rearrangement uses TRBV19 and TRBJ2-1; D gene unclear. The CDR3 loop spans 12 amino acids. In germline, CDR1 is LNHDA, CDR2 SQIVND (reference sequence). V was cut by 3 bases and J by 6 bases, with 6 bases left in between. CDR3 protein: CASSIGPNEQFF. Here the CDR3 DNA reads TGTGCCAGTAGTATCGGCCCCAATGAGCAGTTCTTC.

This clonotype was seen only a few times. J is TRBJ2-1 and V is TRBV4-1; no definite D call. The ends were cut back, 1 base at V and 6 bases at J, with 10 bases in the middle. Looked up from germline, CDR1 is MGHRA and CDR2 is YSYEKL. The CDR3 is 14 amino acids. The CDR3 nucleotides read TGCGCCAGCAGCCAAGTGGGCCGGAGCAATGAGCAGTTCTTC. Translation gives CASSQVGRSNEQFF.

V and J are TRBV24-1 and TRBJ2-3; TRBD1 aligns across 7 bases. Germline trimming cut 4 bases from V and 0 bases from J; bases unmatched to any gene: 9. The CDR3 runs 17 residues. The V gene's germline CDR1 is KGHDR and CDR2 SFDVKD. The CDR3 protein is CATSDPPSTGSTDTQYF. The CDR3 DNA reads TGTGCCACCAGTGACCCCCCCTCGACAGGGAGCACAGATACGCAGTATTTT.

V usage is TRBV4-3 and J usage is TRBJ2-1; TRBD1 agrees at 8 bases. This CDR3 has 15 amino acids. Germline V lookup: CDR1 LGHNA, CDR2 YSLEER. J gave up 3 bases and V 2 bases, and 3 bases lay outside the gene matches. CDR3 loop: CASSQQGAVYNEQFF. For the CDR3, the DNA is TGCGCCAGCAGCCAACAGGGGGCCGTCTACAATGAGCAGTTCTTC.

This clonotype was seen ten or more times. The V gene is TRBV6-1, the J gene TRBJ2-7; the match to TRBD1 covers 10 bases. Germline loops: CDR1 MNHNS, CDR2 SASEGT. This CDR3 spans 14 amino acids. V lost 4 bases and J lost 3; bases outside the gene matches: 3. This chain's CDR3 is CASSVGQGDYEQYF. CDR3 coding DNA: TGTGCCAGCAGTGTCGGACAGGGGGACTACGAGCAGTACTTC.

This chain uses TRBV4-2 with TRBJ2-6; 10 bases fit TRBD1. CDR1 is LGHNA and CDR2 is YNFKEQ in the germline V gene. The length of the CDR3 is 15 residues. The J segment lost 13 bases and the V segment lost 4 bases, leaving 10 bases of the junction unmatched. The CDR3 spells CASSPPGQGTLVLTF. The CDR3 nucleotides are TGTGCCAGCAGCCCTCCGGGACAGGGGACTCTGGTCCTGACTTTC.

The chain employs TRBV5-1 and TRBJ2-3; 7 bases are shared with TRBD2. The V gene end was trimmed by 7 bases and the J gene end by 2 bases; junction bases not matched to a gene: 10. Germline assignment: CDR1 SGHRS and CDR2 YFSETQ. CDR3 length: 15 residues. The CDR3 is CASGIASGSTDTQYF. DNA of the CDR3: TGCGCCAGCGGAATAGCTAGCGGCTCCACAGATACGCAGTATTTT.